This T cell receptor beta chain was captured by sequencing in a study of T cells in localized non-small cell lung cancer. Study-wide findings and caveats: Highest T cell clonality was seen in uninvolved adjacent lung, surpassing that measured in tumor. There were a median roughly 62 of the top 100 tumor clones appearing in adjacent lung. Multi-region tumor sequencing was not done, so intratumor heterogeneity could not be excluded.

J gave up 3 bases and V 5 bases, and 13 bases lay outside the gene matches. The CDR3 consists of 17 residues. Germline-derived CDR1 and CDR2 are LNHNV and YYDKDF (reference sequence). The assay was immunoSEQ multiplex PCR, and TCRdb's table has in-frame clones only and misses some. The sample contains approximately 20,000 clones, roughly 84% of which appear only once. Concerning this clone itself: Its antigen is unidentified.

The specimen comprised peripheral blood, sampled before any cancer treatment. This chain uses TRBV15 with TRBJ2-1; 7 nucleotides match TRBD1. This TCR was sampled from a man aged 35-75 years with stage I lung adenocarcinoma. The CDR3 reads CATSSHPGQTFYNEQFF. The CDR3 coding sequence is TGTGCCACCAGCTCCCATCCGGGACAGACCTTCTACAATGAGCAGTTCTTC.